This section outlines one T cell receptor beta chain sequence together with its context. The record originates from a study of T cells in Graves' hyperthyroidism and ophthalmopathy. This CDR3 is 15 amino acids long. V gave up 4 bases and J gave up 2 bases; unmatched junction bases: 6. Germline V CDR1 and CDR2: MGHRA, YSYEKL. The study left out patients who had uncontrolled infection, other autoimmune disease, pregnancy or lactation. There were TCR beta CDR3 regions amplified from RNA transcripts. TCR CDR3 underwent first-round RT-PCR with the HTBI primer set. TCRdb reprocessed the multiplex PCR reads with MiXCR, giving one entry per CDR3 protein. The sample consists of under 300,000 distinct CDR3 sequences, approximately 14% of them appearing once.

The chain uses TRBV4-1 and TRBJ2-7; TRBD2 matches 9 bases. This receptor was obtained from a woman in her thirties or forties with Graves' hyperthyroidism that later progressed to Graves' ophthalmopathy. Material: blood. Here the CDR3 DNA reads TGCGCCAGCAGCCTAACGACTAGCGGAACCTACGAGCAGTACTTC. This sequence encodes CASSLTTSGTYEQYF.